These 32 T cell receptor beta chains originate from one sample sequenced in a study of T cell repertoires in cytomegalovirus infection. MiXCR, applied by TCRdb to the reads, yields one record per CDR3 protein. Of some 400,000 distinct CDR3 sequences listed, approximately 18% were seen once; the top ten hold about 10%. The sequencing input was PBMCs. These receptors all stem from a human donor in good health (CMV status not recorded). Some clones in this sample may be carry-over from other donors' samples.

This clonotype was counted ten times or more. The rearrangement uses TRBV7-9 and TRBJ1-1, with D uncertain. V was trimmed by 1 base and J by 6 bases, leaving 12 bases between them. Germline loops: CDR1 SEHNR, CDR2 FQNEAQ (reference sequence). CDR3 length: 14 amino acids. The CDR3 region has the DNA TGTGCCAGCAGCTTAGGGGGTACGGGATCTGAAGCTTTCTTT. Its protein product is CASSLGGTGSEAFF.

This clonotype was seen a few times. The chain is built from TRBV19 and TRBJ2-3; D not resolved. CDR3 length: 13 residues. V was cut by 5 bases and J by 5 bases, with 11 bases left in between. CDR1 LNHDA and CDR2 SQIVND come from the germline V gene (reference sequence). CDR3 in DNA: TGTGCCAGTAGTCCTCCCGATGGAGATACGCAGTATTTT. It yields the protein CASSPPDGDTQYF. The entire variable domain, with the rest obtained from reference TRBV19 and TRBJ2-3, is as follows: DGGITQSPKYLFRKEGQNVTLSCEQNLNHDAMYWYRQDPGQGLRLIYYSQIVNDFQKGDIAEGYSVSREKKESFPLTVTSAQKNPTAFYLCASSPPDGDTQYFGPGTRLTVL.

This clonotype has ten or more counts. This chain links TRBV7-2 with TRBJ2-7; TRBD2 aligns across 7 bases. Germline assignment: CDR1 SGHTA and CDR2 FQGNSA. V was pared by 2 bases and J by 3 bases, with 7 bases of the junction left unmatched. This CDR3 spans 15 amino acids. CDR3 bases: TGTGCCAGCAGCTTACGAAGCGGGGCCGTCTACGAGCAGTACTTC. Its translation is CASSLRSGAVYEQYF. The full variable domain, rest sourced from reference TRBV7-2 and TRBJ2-7, is GAGVSQSPSNKVTEKGKDVELRCDPISGHTALYWYRQSLGQGLEFLIYFQGNSAPDKSGLPSDRFSAERTGGSVSTLTIQRTQQEDSAVYLCASSLRSGAVYEQYFGPGTRLTVT.

V and J are TRBV12-3 or TRBV12-4 and TRBJ2-5, with 10 bases aligning to TRBD2. V lost 2 bases and J lost 2; bases outside the gene matches: 20. This CDR3 region has 21 residues. CDR3 in amino acids: CASSLSVRRLAGVMGQETQYF. As DNA, the CDR3 is TGTGCCAGCAGTTTATCCGTCCGCCGGCTAGCGGGAGTTATGGGTCAAGAGACCCAGTACTTC.

This clonotype was picked up a small number of times. CDR3 residues: CASSLWVAGDLETQYF. The CDR3 DNA is TGTGCCAGCAGTTTATGGGTAGCGGGAGATCTAGAGACCCAGTACTTC. J is TRBJ2-5 and V is TRBV12-3 or TRBV12-4, with 9 bases matching TRBD2. The CDR3 spans 16 residues. The J segment lost 4 bases and the V segment lost 2 bases, leaving 8 bases of the junction unmatched.

This clonotype was counted a few times. The chain couples TRBV3-1 to TRBJ2-7, with TRBD1 identical over 10 bases. The CDR3 is made up of 14 amino acids. The trim removed 8 bases at V and 5 bases at J, leaving 9 bases unmatched. Germline CDR1 reads LGHDT; CDR2 reads YNNKEL (reference sequence). The CDR3 here is CASGNPGTGDEQYF. CDR3 nucleotides: TGTGCCAGCGGAAATCCAGGGACAGGGGACGAGCAGTACTTC.

V and J are TRBV6-2 or TRBV6-3 and TRBJ1-3, with D hard to call. V was trimmed by 8 bases and J by 3 bases, leaving 11 bases between them. From germline, CDR1 is MNHEY and CDR2 SVGEGT. The CDR3 has 13 amino acids. The chain's CDR3 is CASEDPNGNTIYF. As DNA, the CDR3 is TGTGCCAGCGAAGACCCGAATGGAAACACCATATATTTT.

On this clonotype: This clone may be a read error of a much larger clone one base away. Likely a read error: the CDR3 ends without its conserved phenylalanine or tryptophan. The rearrangement uses TRBV20-1 and TRBJ1-6; D ambiguous. V gave up 0 bases and J gave up 10 bases, with 10 bases separating them. The germline gives CDR1 DFQATT, CDR2 SNEGSKA (reference sequence). CDR3 length: 13 residues. DNA of the CDR3: TGCAGTGCTAGAGATCCAAGGTTCTCACCCCTCCACTGT. Its protein product is CSARDPRFSPLHC.

The chain links TRBV6-8 to TRBJ1-4; no reliable D call. The V and J ends lost 6 bases and 3 bases respectively, with 11 bases between them. Germline V gene sequence: CDR1 MNHGY, CDR2 SAAAGT. This CDR3 region has 14 residues. Here the CDR3 DNA reads TGTGCCAGCAGGGACGGCTGGGCTAATGAAAAACTGTTTTTT. Encoded protein: CASRDGWANEKLFF.

This chain connects TRBV29-1 to TRBJ1-2; 7 nucleotides match TRBD1. V lost 6 bases and J lost 5; bases outside the gene matches: 18. The CDR3 sequence is 16 residues long. Germline V gene lookup returns CDR1 SQVTM and CDR2 ANQGSEA. The CDR3 DNA is TGCAGCGTCAAACGGCGTCCAGGGGGACACCGATATGGCTACACCTTC. It encodes CSVKRRPGGHRYGYTF.

This clonotype has ten or more counts. The chain couples TRBV19 to TRBJ2-7; tentatively, D is TRBD2 (6 bases). V gave up 5 bases and J gave up 4 bases, with 12 bases separating them. The CDR3 spans 13 residues. Germline lookup yields CDR1 LNHDA and CDR2 SQIVND (reference sequence). This chain's CDR3 is CASSSLASYEQYF. CDR3 DNA sequence: TGTGCCAGTAGTTCCCTAGCGAGTTACGAGCAGTACTTC.

This chain connects TRBV27 to TRBJ2-7; 14 positions match TRBD2. CDR1 is MNHEY, CDR2 SMNVEV, per germline (reference sequence). CDR3 size: 16 residues. The trim removed 2 bases at V and 4 bases at J, leaving 4 bases unmatched. The CDR3 region has the DNA TGTGCCAGCAGTTTAGGGACTAGCGGGAGACAATACGAGCAGTACTTC. It specifies CASSLGTSGRQYEQYF.

This clonotype was detected ten times or more. The chain couples TRBV12-3 or TRBV12-4 to TRBJ2-7; unclear D gene. Trimming removed 6 bases from V and 3 bases from J, with 6 bases in between. CDR3 size: 11 residues. For the CDR3, the DNA is TGTGCCAGCAGGCAATACTACGAGCAGTACTTC. Translated: CASRQYYEQYF.

This clonotype was recorded many times. The V and J genes are TRBV7-6 and TRBJ2-1; 11 nucleotides line up with TRBD2. The CDR3 runs 15 residues. Germline-derived CDR1 and CDR2 are SGHVS and FNYEAQ. V lost 5 bases and J lost 6; bases outside the gene matches: 6. The CDR3 spells CASSGGLAGFNEQFF. The CDR3 bases are TGTGCCAGCAGCGGAGGACTAGCGGGTTTCAATGAGCAGTTCTTC.

The table lists this clonotype with many counts. The chain links TRBV10-2 to TRBJ2-1, with TRBD2 identical over 7 bases. CDR1 WSHSY and CDR2 SAAADI come from the germline V gene. The V segment lost 0 bases and the J segment 4 bases; nucleotides outside the gene matches: 9. CDR3 size: 17 residues. This chain's CDR3 is CASSESGLLREYNEQFF. The DNA of the CDR3 is TGCGCCAGCAGTGAGTCCGGACTTTTGCGGGAGTACAATGAGCAGTTCTTC.

The gene calls are TRBV2 and TRBJ1-2; the D is unclear. The V end lost 6 bases, the J end lost 3 bases, and 17 bases lay between the germline ends. Per germline, CDR1 SNHLY and CDR2 FYNNEI. The CDR3 covers 15 residues. The CDR3 nucleotides are TGTGCCAGCAGCGACGGTTATACACCCGACTATGGCTACACCTTC. Residues: CASSDGYTPDYGYTF.

Worth noting for this clonotype: Possible read error: a much larger clone is one base away. The chain is built from TRBV14 and TRBJ2-7, with a tentative D call TRBD2 (6 bases). CDR1 and CDR2 (germline): SGHDN, FVKESK. The CDR3 is 15 residues long. V lost 4 bases, J lost 3 bases, and 16 bases lay in between. The CDR3 reads CASSLDTGSDYEQYF. DNA of the CDR3: TGTGCCAGCAGCCTAGATACCGGGAGTGACTACGAGCAGTACTTC.

This clonotype was detected ten times or more. The chain combines TRBV7-2 with TRBJ2-4; no clear D. The CDR3 loop spans 12 amino acids. Between the trimmed V and J ends, which lost 4 bases and 15 bases, there was a span of 16 bases. Germline-derived CDR1 and CDR2 are SGHTA and FQGNSA. The CDR3 spells CASSSRPGLLYF. CDR3 nucleotide sequence: TGTGCCAGCAGCTCAAGGCCGGGTCTACTGTACTTC.

Ten or more counts support this clonotype. This chain connects TRBV7-2 to TRBJ2-7, with TRBD1 identical over 8 bases. This CDR3 region has 14 residues. Germline V CDR1 and CDR2: SGHTA, FQGNSA. The ends lost 5 bases at V and 2 bases at J; junction bases unmatched: 5. CDR3 nucleotide sequence: TGTGCCAGCAGCCCCCAGGGGGCCACCTACGAGCAGTACTTC. It translates to CASSPQGATYEQYF.

This clonotype has only one observation. The chain carries TRBV7-2 and TRBJ2-5, with D tentatively TRBD1 (6 bases). The CDR3 runs to 13 residues. Trimming cost V 6 bases and J 5 bases, with 13 bases left between them. The V gene's germline CDR1 is SGHTA and CDR2 FQGNSA. The CDR3 coding sequence is TGTGCCAGCAGATCCAATACAGGGGAGACCCAGTACTTC. Amino acid sequence: CASRSNTGETQYF.

In its sample, this clonotype was seen many times. This chain connects TRBV7-3 to TRBJ2-7; no clear D. The germline gives CDR1 SGHTA, CDR2 FQGTGA. This CDR3 has 13 amino acids. V was cut by 2 bases and J by 6 bases, with 11 bases left in between. CDR3 nucleotide sequence: TGTGCCAGCAGCTTAGACGACGGAAGCGAGCAGTACTTC. This translates into CASSLDDGSEQYF. Full variable domain (remainder filled in from reference TRBV7-3 and TRBJ2-7): GAGVSQTPSNKVTEKGKYVELRCDPISGHTALYWYRQSLGQGPEFLIYFQGTGAADDSGLPNDRFFAVRPEGSVSTLKIQRTERGDSAVYLCASSLDDGSEQYFGPGTRLTVT.

This clonotype occurred a few times. V is TRBV5-4 and J is TRBJ2-7, with D perhaps given as TRBD1 or TRBD2 (5 bases each). The CDR3 loop spans 12 amino acids. Germline values: CDR1 SGHNT, CDR2 YYREEE (reference sequence). V was trimmed by 4 bases and J by 10 bases, leaving 15 bases between them. The CDR3 region has the DNA TGTGCCAGCAGCCTCTGGGGGTCAGATCAGTACTTC. Residues: CASSLWGSDQYF.

There are many counts of this clonotype. V usage is TRBV7-8 and J usage is TRBJ1-5; 9 bases line up with TRBD1. J was trimmed by 3 bases and V by 5 bases; bases with no gene match: 5. Germline V gives CDR1 SGHVS, CDR2 FQNEAQ. The CDR3 covers 15 residues. CDR3 nucleotides: TGTGCCAGCAGCCCTGACAGGGGGTTCAATCAGCCCCAGCATTTT. It is translated as CASSPDRGFNQPQHF.

The chain couples TRBV20-1 to TRBJ1-2; no reliable D call. The germline gives CDR1 DFQATT, CDR2 SNEGSKA (reference sequence). The CDR3 loop spans 12 amino acids. Trimming took 3 bases from V and 4 from J, leaving 9 bases between them. The CDR3 loop reads CSASPGFYGYTF. The CDR3 nucleotides are TGCAGTGCTAGTCCTGGGTTCTATGGCTACACCTTC.

The V and J genes are TRBV18 and TRBJ1-3; possibly TRBD1 for D (5 bases). V lost 2 bases, J lost 4 bases, and 9 bases lay in between. Per germline, CDR1 KGHSH and CDR2 LQKENI. The CDR3 length is 14 residues. The CDR3 DNA is TGTGCCAGCTCACCATCGGGGGACGGAAACACCATATATTTT. Its protein product is CASSPSGDGNTIYF.

This clonotype has only a few counts. V gene TRBV7-8 combines with J gene TRBJ2-7; 10 bases fit TRBD1. This CDR3 contains 18 residues. Germline loops: CDR1 SGHVS, CDR2 FQNEAQ. V lost 1 base and J lost 3; bases outside the gene matches: 12. The CDR3 DNA is TGTGCCAGCAGCTTAGTCCGTGGGACAGGGGCACCTCACTACGAGCAGTACTTC. Its translation: CASSLVRGTGAPHYEQYF.

This clonotype appeared a few times. CDR3 loop: CATSRVPRLEEQFF. DNA for the CDR3: TGTGCCACCAGCAGAGTCCCACGACTAGAGGAGCAGTTCTTC. The V gene is TRBV15, the J gene TRBJ2-1; tentative D call: TRBD2 (6 bases). CDR1 and CDR2 from the germline V gene are LNHNV and YYDKDF (reference sequence). CDR3 size: 14 residues. Trimming cost V 1 base and J 10 bases, with 14 bases left between them.

V and J are TRBV20-1 and TRBJ2-2; 7 bases fit TRBD1. Trimming cost V 5 bases and J 1 base; bases outside gene matches: 7. The CDR3 has 15 amino acids. Germline V CDR1 and CDR2: DFQATT, SNEGSKA (reference sequence). CDR3: CSASEQGLNTGELFF. The CDR3 coding sequence is TGCAGTGCTTCGGAACAGGGGCTGAACACCGGGGAGCTGTTTTTT.

The chain links TRBV10-3 to TRBJ1-5, with D possibly being TRBD1 (6 bases). CDR3 length: 16 amino acids. V lost 5 bases, J lost 0 bases, and 14 bases lay in between. The germline V gene has CDR1 ENHRY and CDR2 SYGVKD. CDR3 loop: CAISIGQPYSNQPQHF. The CDR3 nucleotides read TGTGCCATCAGTATCGGACAGCCATATAGCAATCAGCCCCAGCATTTT.

This clonotype was observed at least ten times. CDR3 DNA sequence: TGTGCCAGCAGCCTACTCTGGGGGAACAAGGGTCAGCCCCAGCATTTT. This encodes CASSLLWGNKGQPQHF. V gene TRBV12-3 or TRBV12-4 combines with J gene TRBJ1-5, with D possibly TRBD1 on 5 matching bases. Between the trimmed V and J ends, which lost 6 bases and 6 bases, there was a span of 21 bases. The CDR3 contains 16 residues.

This clonotype was seen a few times. This sequence joins TRBV11-2 and TRBJ1-1; possible D gene TRBD1, 5 bases. This CDR3 region has 15 residues. Trimming cost V 5 bases and J 3 bases, with 16 bases left between them. Germline values: CDR1 SGHAT, CDR2 FQNNGV. CDR3 coding DNA: TGTGCCAGCAGCCTTGCCATGGGACGGGACACTGAAGCTTTCTTT. Amino acid sequence: CASSLAMGRDTEAFF. The whole variable domain, filled in from reference TRBV11-2 and TRBJ1-1, reads EAGVAQSPRYKIIEKRQSVAFWCNPISGHATLYWYQQILGQGPKLLIQFQNNGVVDDSQLPKDRFSAERLKGVDSTLKIQPAKLEDSAVYLCASSLAMGRDTEAFFGQGTRLTVV.

The chain has TRBV20-1 and TRBJ2-3, with 12 bases fitting TRBD2. The CDR3 is made up of 16 amino acids. The J segment lost 5 bases and the V segment lost 3 bases, leaving 9 bases of the junction unmatched. From germline, CDR1 is DFQATT and CDR2 SNEGSKA (reference sequence). The CDR3 loop reads CSASPPLAGGVDTQYF. Written as DNA, the CDR3 is TGCAGTGCTAGCCCCCCACTAGCGGGGGGCGTAGATACGCAGTATTTT.